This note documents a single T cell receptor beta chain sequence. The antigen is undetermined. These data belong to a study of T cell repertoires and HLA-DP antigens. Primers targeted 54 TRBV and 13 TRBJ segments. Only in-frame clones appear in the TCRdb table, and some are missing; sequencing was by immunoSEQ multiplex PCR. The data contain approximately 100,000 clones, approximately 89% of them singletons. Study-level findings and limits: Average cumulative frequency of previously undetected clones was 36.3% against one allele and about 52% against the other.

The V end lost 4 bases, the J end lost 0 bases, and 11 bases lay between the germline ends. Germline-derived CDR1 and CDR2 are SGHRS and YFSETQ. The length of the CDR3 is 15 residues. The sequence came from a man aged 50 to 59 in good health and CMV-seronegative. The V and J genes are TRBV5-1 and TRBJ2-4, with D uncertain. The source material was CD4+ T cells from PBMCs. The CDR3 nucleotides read TGCGCCAGCAGCCGACCCACAGTAGCCAAAAACATTCAGTACTTC. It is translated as CASSRPTVAKNIQYF.